The clone carrying this T cell receptor beta chain has ten or more counts. Its target is unknown. These data originate in a study of T cells in Graves' hyperthyroidism and ophthalmopathy. Whole-study findings and limits: Ophthalmopathy was told apart from stable hyperthyroidism by a 13 V-J model.

The investigators amplified TCR beta CDR3 regions from RNA transcripts. The HTBI primer set drove a first-round RT-PCR of the TCR CDR3. TCRdb reprocessed the multiplex PCR reads via MiXCR and lists one record per CDR3 protein. This table has about 640,000 distinct CDR3 sequences, roughly 15% appearing once. Germline assignment: CDR1 SNHLY and CDR2 FYNNEI. The CDR3 extends over 14 amino acids. V lost 6 bases to trimming and J lost 9 bases; unmatched junction nucleotides: 10. The clonotype was recovered from a woman aged 45-65 years with Graves' ophthalmopathy. The sequenced material came from blood. The V and J genes are TRBV2 and TRBJ2-1, with 8 bases that match TRBD1. CDR3 loop: CASRSGQGTIEQFF. The CDR3 DNA reads as TGTGCCAGCAGATCAGGACAGGGTACGATTGAGCAGTTCTTC.